This TCR beta chain appears in the sequencing data of a study of cytomegalovirus exposure and HLA in healthy donors. The CDR3 consists of 15 residues. With 4 bases clipped from V and 4 bases from J, the junction kept 8 bases outside the gene matches. Per the germline V gene, CDR1 is MNHEY and CDR2 is SVGAGI. PCR amplification relied on 60 Vbeta primers (plus 13 Jbeta primers). The method was immunoSEQ multiplex PCR; TCRdb's version includes in-frame clones alone and lacks a portion of them. The data show 95,000 to 150,000 clones, roughly three fifths seen once. This sequence joins TRBV6-5 and TRBJ2-7; 9 positions agree with TRBD1. The receptor was derived from a man aged 35-49 years in good health and CMV-seropositive. The sequencing input was PBMCs. CDR3 sequence (DNA): TGTGCCAGCAGTTCATGGACAGGGGAAGGATACGAGCAGTACTTC. This sequence encodes CASSSWTGEGYEQYF.